The 8 T cell receptor beta chains listed next were all sequenced from one sample in a study of T cells after yellow fever vaccination. TCRdb ran MiXCR on the 5' RACE reads and lists one entry per CDR3 protein. Here the sample spans about 340,000 distinct CDR3 sequences, 8.5% to 10% being singletons. The sample was PBMCs, taken on the day of the first yellow fever vaccination. Receptor source: a man younger than 35 who received the YFV17D yellow fever vaccine.

The chain links TRBV29-1 to TRBJ2-5; 7 nucleotides agree with TRBD2. The V gene end was trimmed by 3 bases and the J gene end by 5 bases; junction bases not matched to a gene: 9. The CDR3 is made up of 14 amino acids. Germline V gives CDR1 SQVTM, CDR2 ANQGSEA. CDR3 sequence (DNA): TGCAGCGTTGATGGGACCCCCGGGGGGGAGACCCAGTACTTC. Encoded protein: CSVDGTPGGETQYF.

This clonotype was counted at least ten times. The V and J genes are TRBV6-4 and TRBJ2-7; D remains unclear. This CDR3 region has 12 residues. Germline CDR1 MRHNA, CDR2 SNTAGT. V was cut by 7 bases and J by 3 bases, with 10 bases left in between. Here the CDR3 DNA reads TGTGCCAGCACGAGCCTTGACTACGAGCAGTACGTC. This translates into CASTSLDYEQYV.

This clonotype was observed many times. V and J are TRBV12-3 or TRBV12-4 and TRBJ2-1; a weak D match, TRBD2 (6 bases). The CDR3 loop spans 17 amino acids. With 5 bases removed from V and 0 bases from J, the gap between germline ends came to 17 bases. The CDR3 reads CASSTLAGFSSYNEQFF. Here the CDR3 DNA reads TGTGCCAGCAGTACCTTGGCGGGATTTAGCTCCTACAATGAGCAGTTCTTC.

This clonotype was detected only a few times. CDR3 nucleotides: TGTGCCAGCTCGCCTAATTGGCGTAACTCCTACGAGCAGTACTTC. Translation: CASSPNWRNSYEQYF. V and J are TRBV9 and TRBJ2-7; D not resolved. Trimming cost V 7 bases and J 0 bases, with 17 bases left between them. This CDR3 contains 15 residues. Germline V gene lookup returns CDR1 SGDLS and CDR2 YYNGEE.

This clonotype was recorded a few times. This chain connects TRBV11-2 to TRBJ2-7; 7 nucleotides line up with TRBD1. Trimming cost V 4 bases and J 6 bases; bases outside gene matches: 6. The germline V gene encodes CDR1 SGHAT and CDR2 FQNNGV. This CDR3 has 13 amino acids. CDR3 nucleotide sequence: TGTGCCAGCAGCTACACGACAGGGCCCGAGCAGTACTTC. Translated: CASSYTTGPEQYF.

This chain connects TRBV9 to TRBJ1-4; unclear D gene. The CDR3 spans 14 residues. In germline, CDR1 is SGDLS, CDR2 YYNGEE. The germline V and J ends were trimmed by 4 bases and 3 bases, with 10 bases remaining between them. CDR3 residues: CASSRRGANEKLFF. Here the CDR3 DNA reads TGTGCCAGCAGCCGGCGCGGGGCTAATGAAAAACTGTTTTTT. The whole variable domain, filled in from reference TRBV9 and TRBJ1-4, reads DSGVTQTPKHLITATGQRVTLRCSPRSGDLSVYWYQQSLDQGLQFLIQYYNGEERAKGNILERFSAQQFPDLHSELNLSSLELGDSALYFCASSRRGANEKLFFGSGTQLSVL.

This clonotype was observed at least ten times. The CDR3: CASSGQGGETQYF. In DNA form, the CDR3 reads TGCGCCAGCAGCGGACAGGGTGGTGAGACCCAGTACTTC. The rearrangement joins TRBV5-1 to TRBJ2-5; 8 positions match TRBD1. The CDR3 has 13 residues. J lost 5 bases, V lost 4 bases, and 4 bases had no gene match. The V gene's germline CDR1 is SGHRS and CDR2 YFSETQ.

This clonotype was seen only a few times. V and J are TRBV5-6 and TRBJ2-6; the D is unclear. Germline assignment: CDR1 SGHDT and CDR2 YYEEEE. V dropped 4 bases and J dropped 0 bases, with 11 bases sitting between them. There are 16 residues in the CDR3. CDR3 DNA: TGTGCCAGCAGCGTCCCAGCACTCTCTGGGGCCAACGTCCTGACTTTC. This encodes CASSVPALSGANVLTF.